The sequence of this TCR beta chain was determined in a study of CD8+CD57+ T cells in acquired aplastic anemia. The CDR3 length is 13 residues. CDR1 is WSHSY, CDR2 SAAADI, per germline. Using genomic DNA as the template, TCR beta VDJ and CDR3 profiling was carried out. TCRdb passed the reads through MiXCR, listing each CDR3 protein once. The sample consists of about 150,000 distinct CDR3 sequences, approximately 52% of them appearing once. An expansion of CD8+CD57+ cells by flow cytometry had been shown in patients chosen for sequencing. Sampling of blood occurred while the patients had still received no therapy. As to this clonotype: Germline and junction disagree at one end, which may indicate a read error.

Sequenced material: sorted CD4+, CD8+, or CD8+CD57+ T cells (not recorded which) from PBMCs. The clonotype was recovered from a human donor with aplastic anemia. J is TRBJ2-2 and V is TRBV10-2; 9 bases are shared with TRBD1. The CDR3 DNA follows: TGCGCCAGCAGTGGGACAGGGGACGGGGAGCTGTTCTTT. Its translation is CASSGTGDGELFF.